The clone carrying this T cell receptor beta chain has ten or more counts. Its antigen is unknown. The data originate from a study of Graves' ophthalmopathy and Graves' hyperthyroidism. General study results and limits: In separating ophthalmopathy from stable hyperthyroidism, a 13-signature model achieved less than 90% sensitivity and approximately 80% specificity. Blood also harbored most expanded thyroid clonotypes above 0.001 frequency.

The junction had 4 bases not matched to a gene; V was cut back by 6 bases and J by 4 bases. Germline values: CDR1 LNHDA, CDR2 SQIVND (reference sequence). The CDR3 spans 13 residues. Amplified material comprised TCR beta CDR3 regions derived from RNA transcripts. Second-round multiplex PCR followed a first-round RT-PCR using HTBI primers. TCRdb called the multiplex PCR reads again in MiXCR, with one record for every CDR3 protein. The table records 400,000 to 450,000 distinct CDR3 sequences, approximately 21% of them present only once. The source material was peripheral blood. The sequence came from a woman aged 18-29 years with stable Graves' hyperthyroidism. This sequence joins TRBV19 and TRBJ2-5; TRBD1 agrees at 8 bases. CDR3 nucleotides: TGTGCCAGTAGAAGGACAGGGTTAGAGACCCAGTACTTC. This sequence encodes CASRRTGLETQYF.